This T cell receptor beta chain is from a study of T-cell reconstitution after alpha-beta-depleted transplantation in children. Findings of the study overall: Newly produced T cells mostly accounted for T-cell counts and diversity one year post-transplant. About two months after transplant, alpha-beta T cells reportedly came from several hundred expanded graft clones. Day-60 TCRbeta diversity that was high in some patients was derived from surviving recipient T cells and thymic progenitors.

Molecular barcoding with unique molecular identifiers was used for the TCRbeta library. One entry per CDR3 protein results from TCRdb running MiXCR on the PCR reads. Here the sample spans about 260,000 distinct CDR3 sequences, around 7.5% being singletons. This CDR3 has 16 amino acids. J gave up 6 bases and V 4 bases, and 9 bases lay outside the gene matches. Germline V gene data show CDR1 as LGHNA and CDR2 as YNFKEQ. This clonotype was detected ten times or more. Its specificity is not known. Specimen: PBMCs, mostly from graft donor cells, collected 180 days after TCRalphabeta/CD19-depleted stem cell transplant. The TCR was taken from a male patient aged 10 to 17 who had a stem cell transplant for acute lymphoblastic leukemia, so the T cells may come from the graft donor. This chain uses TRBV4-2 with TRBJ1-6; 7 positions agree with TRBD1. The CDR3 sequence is CASSLETGRSNSPLHF. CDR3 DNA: TGTGCCAGCAGCCTAGAGACAGGGAGAAGTAATTCACCCCTCCACTTT.